This T cell receptor beta chain was identified during a study of T cell repertoires in aging, cancer and after chemotherapy. TRB rearrangements spanning V, D and J were amplified using mixed TRB-A/B primers. TCRdb recomputed calls from the multiplex PCR reads with MiXCR, one row per CDR3 protein. Among about 1,500 distinct CDR3 sequences listed, around 31% were seen once. This clonotype was recorded a few times. TCR beta rearrangements were amplified from peripheral blood genomic DNA. The receptor was derived from a human donor with a solid tumor. Sequencing was carried out using blood.

In nucleotides, the CDR3 is TGTGCCAGCAGTACGGGGGGGGCCAATGAGCAGTTCTTC. As protein: CASSTGGANEQFF. This chain links TRBV6-5 with TRBJ2-1; 8 positions match TRBD2. The CDR3 consists of 13 residues. CDR1 MNHEY and CDR2 SVGAGI come from the germline V gene. Losses at the gene ends were 5 bases for V and 6 bases for J; bases not matched to a gene: 3.